This T cell receptor beta chain was recovered during a study of blood T cells in healthy people across ages. Study-level results: Observed TCR beta diversity per million T cells went down as age went up. This fall followed a roughly linear course with age.

The study isolated at least 7 million PBMCs from each sample. Primers used in a second PCR of roughly 6 to 12 cycles were a sample-barcoded 5' primer and a J-beta primer mix. TCRdb passed the 5' RACE reads through MiXCR, listing each CDR3 protein once. Among 600,000 to 900,000 distinct CDR3 sequences listed, under 30% were seen once. The CDR3 totals 11 residues. In germline, CDR1 is SQVTM, CDR2 ANQGSEA. Trimming took off 3 bases at V and 5 bases at J, with 7 bases between the two ends. In regard to this clonotype: Its antigen remains unknown.

The same sample was also used in a study of T cells of mothers and their children.

The sample comprised blood. This clonotype originated in a boy under 18 in good health. The rearrangement uses TRBV29-1 and TRBJ1-1; D is unresolved. The CDR3 reads CSVEFQTEAFF. The CDR3 DNA reads as TGCAGCGTTGAGTTTCAGACTGAAGCTTTCTTT.